A selection of T cell receptor beta chains follows, all from one sample in a study of graft-versus-host responses after intestinal transplantation. TCRdb's table, derived via immunoSEQ multiplex PCR, lists solely in-frame clones and lacks some. The sample shows some 130,000 clones, 85% to 95% of them seen only once. The antigens for these receptors are not known. Source: unstimulated CD8+ T cells sorted from spleen or lymph node cells, taken before intestinal transplant. These receptors were taken from a human donor who received an intestinal transplant. Both conserved end residues are part of each CDR3. The D gene is left open where the match is weak.

TRBV9	TRBJ1-5	NA	TGTGCCAGCAGCGACTTTACCGCCCGGGACCTCTCCGGTGGGAATCAGCCCCAGCATTTT	CASSDFTARDLSGGNQPQHF
TRBV7-6	TRBJ2-7	TRBD1	TGTGCCAGCAGCTTAGCCGGGACAGGGGGGTACGAGCAGTACTTC	CASSLAGTGGYEQYF
TRBV5-6	TRBJ2-4	TRBD1	TGTGCCAGCAGCCCGGCTGGACAGGGGATGGACATTCAGTACTTC	CASSPAGQGMDIQYF
TRBV11-1	TRBJ1-1	NA	TGTGCCAGCAGCTTACTTGGGGTTGAAGCTTTCTTT	CASSLLGVEAFF
TRBV5-6	TRBJ2-5	NA	TGTGCCAGCAGCTTGGGACCGAAGTTTGGAGAGACCCAGTACTTC	CASSLGPKFGETQYF
TRBV5-6	TRBJ1-2	NA	TGTGCCAGCAGCTTGGGGACTGATGGCTACACCTTC	CASSLGTDGYTF
TRBV4-2	TRBJ2-5	NA	TGTGCCAGCAGCCAAGATTGGCTAGAACAAGAGACCCAGTACTTC	CASSQDWLEQETQYF
TRBV7-8	TRBJ2-1	NA	TGTGCCAGCAGCCGAGGGGGGGGTAAGCAGTTCTTC	CASSRGGGKQFF
TRBV28	TRBJ2-7	NA	TGTGCCAGCAGACCAGCGCCTTTCTCCTACGAGCAGTACTTC	CASRPAPFSYEQYF
TRBV25-1	TRBJ2-7	NA	TGTGCCAGCAGTGGGCCCGGAGAGCAGTACTTC	CASSGPGEQYF
TRBV4-1	TRBJ1-4	TRBD1	TGCGCCAGCAGCCGTCCGAAGACAGGGTATGAAAAACTGTTTTTT	CASSRPKTGYEKLFF
TRBV6-1	TRBJ2-1	TRBD2	TGTGCCAGCAGTGAGGAACTAGCGGGAGAGGATGAGCAGTTCTTC	CASSEELAGEDEQFF
TRBV2	TRBJ1-2	NA	TGTGCCAGCAGGGGGATGGATGGCTACACCTTC	CASRGMDGYTF
TRBV5-4	TRBJ2-7	NA	TGTGCCAGCAGCCCCAACCTCTCCTACGAGCAGTACTTC	CASSPNLSYEQYF
TRBV4-2	TRBJ1-5	NA	TGTGCCAGCAGCCCTGGCGGGGAGCAGCCCCAGCATTTT	CASSPGGEQPQHF